This TCR beta chain originates from a study of cytomegalovirus exposure and HLA in healthy donors. PCR employed 60 Vbeta and 13 Jbeta primers. TCRdb keeps only in-frame clones here, not all; method: immunoSEQ multiplex PCR. The sample shows hundreds of thousands of clones, 70% to 85% of them seen only once. About this clone: Antigen specificity is unknown.

Broader study findings: When analyzed later, the rates of TCR association showed variation by HLA locus, with DRB1 the most and HLA-C the fewest. TCR beta chain V- and J-gene trimming was linked, in a later analysis, to a missense variant in DCLRE1C. Common viral pathogens (according to a later analysis) appeared linked to several of the most significant clusters. According to a later analysis, most TCR beta chains associated with CMV appeared HLA-restricted.

Sequenced: PBMCs. This TCR derives from a woman aged 55-70 years in good health and CMV-seropositive.

DNA for the CDR3: TGTGCCAGCAGTGGGGGTAGCGGTCGGGAGACCCAGTACTTC. Protein: CASSGGSGRETQYF. The rearrangement uses TRBV2 and TRBJ2-5; D might be TRBD2 (6 bases). Per the germline V gene, CDR1 is SNHLY and CDR2 is FYNNEI. The ends were cut back, 4 bases at V and 5 bases at J, with 14 bases in the middle. The CDR3 has 14 residues.